This T cell receptor beta chain was observed in a study of blood T cell repertoires in COVID-19. Cohorts were assigned according to the clinical history that participants reported. Germline V CDR1 and CDR2: SGDLS, YYNGEE. The CDR3 is 14 amino acids. V shed 7 bases and J 4 bases; nucleotides not matched to a gene: 4. In the original processing: The authors estimated nucleated cell counts from reference gene primer amplification. The method was immunoSEQ multiplex PCR; TCRdb's version includes in-frame clones alone and lacks a portion of them. That table gives V, J and clone size, and the DNA gave D and trimming. The sample has about 340,000 clones, 70% to 90% seen once; the top ten hold roughly 4.2%.

The sequencing sample was made of PBMCs or T cells enriched from blood (not recorded which). The chain has TRBV9 and TRBJ2-6; 8 bases are shared with TRBD1. The source is a woman in her thirties or forties with acute COVID-19. CDR3 protein: CASGQGSGANVLTF. The CDR3 DNA reads as TGTGCCAGCGGACAGGGATCCGGGGCCAACGTCCTGACTTTC.